The 32 T cell receptor beta chains below were found in one sample sequenced in a study of neurological immune-mediated disorders. From the 5' RACE reads, TCRdb called clonotypes with MiXCR, one entry per CDR3 protein. The sample includes tens of thousands of distinct CDR3 sequences, approximately 10% of them seen just once. The sample consisted of CD4+ T cells from blood. Receptors were obtained from a young woman with HTLV-1-associated myelopathy (HAM/TSP).

Notes on this clonotype: At one end the junction does not follow the germline gene, possibly because of a read error. The V and J genes are TRBV7-9 and TRBJ1-5; no firm D call. The germline V gene encodes CDR1 SEHNR and CDR2 FQNEAQ (reference sequence). The CDR3 consists of 13 residues. CDR3 nucleotides: TGTGCCACCAGCTTAAATGGTCGCGAGCCCCAGCATTTT. This sequence encodes CATSLNGREPQHF.

Many counts were recorded for this clonotype. This chain joins TRBV5-1 and TRBJ2-1; D remains unclear. Germline-derived CDR1 and CDR2 are SGHRS and YFSETQ. Trimming shortened V by 1 base and J by 7 bases, and 6 bases separated the two germline ends. This CDR3 spans 12 amino acids. The CDR3 DNA sequence: TGCGCCAGCAGCTTGATAGATAATGAGCAGTTCTTC. As protein: CASSLIDNEQFF.

This clonotype was recorded at least ten times. The chain is built from TRBV20-1 and TRBJ2-7; 8 positions match TRBD2. With V trimmed by 0 bases and J by 0 bases, 4 bases remained unmatched. Germline CDR1 and CDR2: DFQATT and SNEGSKA (reference sequence). The CDR3 is 15 residues long. The CDR3 bases are TGCAGTGCTAGAGAGGCGAGCGGGGGCTCCTACGAGCAGTACTTC. This codes for CSAREASGGSYEQYF.

In this sample, this clonotype turned up many times. The chain links TRBV10-3 to TRBJ1-3, with D perhaps matching TRBD1 (5 bases). Germline values: CDR1 ENHRY, CDR2 SYGVKD. Trimming took off 10 bases at V and 0 bases at J, with 16 bases between the two ends. The CDR3 covers 15 residues. The CDR3: CATADTAASGNTIYF. The DNA for the CDR3 is TGTGCCACCGCGGACACCGCTGCCTCTGGAAACACCATATATTTT.

This clonotype came up many times. This chain connects TRBV10-3 to TRBJ1-1, with a tentative D call TRBD1 (6 bases). CDR1 and CDR2 (germline): ENHRY, SYGVKD. The CDR3 length is 14 residues. The V gene lost 6 bases and the J gene lost 1 base, with 12 bases spanning the gap. CDR3 in DNA: TGTGCCATCAGCAGAGGGGGTAAGAACACTGAAGCTTTCTTT. It specifies CAISRGGKNTEAFF.

This chain uses TRBV6-5 with TRBJ1-6; D gene uncertain. The V end was cut by 6 bases, the J end by 10 bases, with 10 bases between. CDR1 is MNHEY and CDR2 is SVGAGI in the germline V gene. The CDR3 loop spans 12 amino acids. CDR3 region: CASRSLQSPLHF. The CDR3, as DNA: TGTGCCAGCAGAAGTCTTCAGTCACCCCTCCACTTT.

This clonotype was counted ten times or more. At one boundary the junction diverges from the germline segment, which might be a read error. The CDR3: CSAIMKTEAFF. For the CDR3, the DNA is TGCAGCGCTATTATGAAAACTGAAGCTTTCTTT. The V and J genes are TRBV29-1 and TRBJ1-1; D ambiguous. Germline V gene sequence: CDR1 SQVTM, CDR2 ANQGSEA. The CDR3 extends over 11 amino acids.

The table lists this clonotype with many counts. CDR3 protein: CASSLGGLGGLVNEQYF. DNA for the CDR3: TGTGCCAGCAGCTTAGGGGGCCTCGGCGGGCTGGTCAACGAGCAGTACTTC. The V and J genes are TRBV7-9 and TRBJ2-7; D possibly matches TRBD1 or TRBD2 (5 bases each). Germline V lookup: CDR1 SEHNR, CDR2 FQNEAQ (reference sequence). This CDR3 has 17 residues. V was cut by 1 base and J by 5 bases, with 21 bases left in between.

This clonotype was observed at least ten times. This chain connects TRBV7-2 to TRBJ1-1; D is perhaps TRBD1 (5 bases). CDR3 length: 13 residues. Germline CDR1 is SGHTA and CDR2 is FQGNSA. V lost 7 bases and J lost 10, with 19 bases in between. Written as DNA, the CDR3 is TGTGCCAGCACCCTTACCGCGAAGGGGCGAGCTTTCTTT. This translates into CASTLTAKGRAFF.

In this sample, this clonotype turned up many times. CDR3 region: CASSFQANTGELFF. The CDR3 coding sequence is TGCGCCAGCAGCTTCCAGGCGAACACCGGGGAGCTGTTTTTT. V is TRBV5-1 and J is TRBJ2-2; unclear D gene. The CDR3 is 14 residues long. Between the trimmed V and J ends, which lost 2 bases and 0 bases, there was a span of 5 bases. The germline CDR1 and CDR2 sequences are SGHRS and YFSETQ.

This clonotype occurred many times. V is TRBV7-2 and J is TRBJ2-7; TRBD1 matches at 8 bases. The junction had 6 bases not matched to a gene; V was cut back by 6 bases and J by 5 bases. CDR3 length: 13 amino acids. CDR1 is SGHTA and CDR2 is FQGNSA in the germline V gene. The CDR3 sequence: CASRPTGAHEQYF. Here the CDR3 DNA reads TGTGCCAGCAGGCCGACAGGGGCCCACGAGCAGTACTTC.

In this sample, this clonotype turned up many times. The rearrangement links TRBV5-1 to TRBJ2-3; no clear D gene. Germline CDR1 SGHRS, CDR2 YFSETQ. The length of the CDR3 is 14 residues. Trimming shortened V by 4 bases and J by 2 bases, and 11 bases separated the two germline ends. For the CDR3, the DNA is TGCGCCAGCAGCATCGGGTCTCACACAGATACGCAGTATTTT. Its protein is CASSIGSHTDTQYF.

The chain couples TRBV12-3 or TRBV12-4 to TRBJ1-4, with D tentatively TRBD1 (6 bases). Trimming took off 5 bases at V and 8 bases at J, with 18 bases between the two ends. The CDR3 has 15 amino acids. CDR3 in DNA: TGTGCCAGCAGTCTCCGGACAGTGTGGGGGGAAAAACTGTTTTTT. Encoded protein: CASSLRTVWGEKLFF.

The rearrangement uses TRBV7-9 and TRBJ2-3; a weak D match, TRBD2 (5 bases). From germline, CDR1 is SEHNR and CDR2 FQNEAQ (reference sequence). The CDR3 spans 15 residues. V was cut by 4 bases and J by 5 bases, with 16 bases left in between. The CDR3 DNA follows: TGTGCCAGCAGCTCTCAGGACTTAGTAGAAGATACGCAGTATTTT. This encodes CASSSQDLVEDTQYF.

About this clonotype itself: This likely comes from a read error, as the CDR3 has no conserved phenylalanine or tryptophan at its end. This chain uses TRBV20-1 with TRBJ2-7, with 7 bases that match TRBD2. CDR1 DFQATT and CDR2 SNEGSKA come from the germline V gene (reference sequence). The CDR3 covers 15 residues. V lost 4 bases, J lost 3 bases, and 12 bases stayed unmatched. CDR3 coding DNA: TGCAGTGCTACCATGGGGGGGACGGTTTACTACGAGCAGTACTTA. Protein product: CSATMGGTVYYEQYL.

This clonotype was counted many times. The chain combines TRBV29-1 with TRBJ1-2; tentatively, D is TRBD1 (6 bases). Trimming cost V 7 bases and J 6 bases, with 15 bases left between them. CDR1 is SQVTM, CDR2 ANQGSEA, per germline. The length of the CDR3 is 12 residues. CDR3 in amino acids: CSGRQERNGYTF. The CDR3 region has the DNA TGCAGCGGCCGACAGGAGAGAAATGGCTACACCTTC.

This clonotype was detected ten times or more. The rearrangement joins TRBV5-1 to TRBJ2-5; TRBD1 agrees at 11 bases. The CDR3 spans 15 residues. Germline CDR1 SGHRS, CDR2 YFSETQ. J lost 2 bases, V lost 5 bases, and 5 bases had no gene match. The CDR3 nucleotides are TGCGCCAGCAGGCCGGGGGACAGGGGGCAAGAGACCCAGTACTTC. It codes for CASRPGDRGQETQYF.

The sample holds many counts of this clonotype. The chain couples TRBV20-1 to TRBJ2-3; 9 bases are a match to TRBD2. Trimming took 6 bases from V and 7 from J; bases not matched to a gene: 20. Germline CDR1 is DFQATT and CDR2 is SNEGSKA (reference sequence). The CDR3 is 17 amino acids. This CDR3 reads CSATTRSSGEAVHTQYF. In nucleotides, the CDR3 is TGCAGTGCAACCACCCGGTCTAGCGGGGAGGCGGTTCATACGCAGTATTTT.

This clonotype has ten or more counts. The gene calls are TRBV20-1 and TRBJ2-1, with 8 bases fitting TRBD2. V lost 0 bases, J lost 0 bases, and 10 bases stayed unmatched. The germline V gene has CDR1 DFQATT and CDR2 SNEGSKA (reference sequence). The CDR3 has 18 residues. CDR3 coding DNA: TGCAGTGCTAGAGATGCCCAGCGGGGGCTCAGCTCCTACAATGAGCAGTTCTTC. Amino acids: CSARDAQRGLSSYNEQFF.

This clonotype has ten or more counts. V gene TRBV12-3 or TRBV12-4 combines with J gene TRBJ2-1, with 11 nucleotides matching TRBD2. CDR3 size: 15 residues. Trimming took 5 bases from V and 0 from J; bases not matched to a gene: 0. CDR3 region: CASSTSGGSYNEQFF. The DNA for the CDR3 is TGTGCCAGCAGTACTAGCGGGGGCTCCTACAATGAGCAGTTCTTC.

There are many counts of this clonotype. The chain combines TRBV5-1 with TRBJ1-1; the D gene is possibly TRBD1 (6 bases). This CDR3 comprises 13 residues. CDR1 is SGHRS, CDR2 YFSETQ, per germline. V lost 4 bases, J lost 1 base, and 8 bases lay in between. DNA for the CDR3: TGCGCCAGCAGCGTGGGACAGAACACTGAAGCTTTCTTT. Protein: CASSVGQNTEAFF.

The chain combines TRBV20-1 with TRBJ2-7, with 9 bases aligning to TRBD2. V was clipped by 5 bases and J by 10 bases; unmatched bases: 18. This CDR3 is 15 amino acids long. The germline V gene encodes CDR1 DFQATT and CDR2 SNEGSKA (reference sequence). This chain's CDR3 is CSAGPISGGRRAQYF. As DNA, the CDR3 is TGCAGTGCTGGCCCAATTAGCGGGGGAAGGCGCGCACAGTACTTC.

This clonotype showed up many times. The chain joins TRBV5-1 to TRBJ2-7; perhaps TRBD1 as D (5 bases). The V end was cut by 0 bases, the J end by 0 bases, with 7 bases between. Per germline, CDR1 SGHRS and CDR2 YFSETQ. This CDR3 is built from 14 residues. In DNA form, the CDR3 reads TGCGCCAGCAGCTTGGGCGACAGCTCCTACGAGCAGTACTTC. Its protein product is CASSLGDSSYEQYF.

This clonotype was seen ten or more times. The chain joins TRBV20-1 to TRBJ2-1; TRBD2 agrees at 8 bases. Germline V gene sequence: CDR1 DFQATT, CDR2 SNEGSKA (reference sequence). The ends lost 8 bases at V and 7 bases at J; junction bases unmatched: 4. The CDR3 extends over 11 amino acids. The CDR3 here is CSIGGANEQFF. DNA of the CDR3: TGCAGTATCGGGGGGGCGAATGAGCAGTTCTTC.

This clonotype was recorded at least ten times. The chain employs TRBV7-9 and TRBJ2-1; the match to TRBD2 covers 15 bases. Losses at the gene ends were 5 bases for V and 4 bases for J; bases not matched to a gene: 6. Germline CDR1 and CDR2: SEHNR and FQNEAQ (reference sequence). CDR3 length equals 17 residues. The CDR3 DNA reads as TGTGCCAGCAGCCCGCGAGGACTAGCGGGGGGGTACAATGAGCAGTTCTTC. It yields the protein CASSPRGLAGGYNEQFF.

This clonotype was counted many times. The rearrangement joins TRBV4-1 to TRBJ1-1, with D perhaps matching TRBD1 (5 bases). This CDR3 is built from 17 residues. Germline CDR1 is MGHRA and CDR2 is YSYEKL. V lost 1 base and J lost 1, with 16 bases in between. Here the CDR3 reads CASSQGFLGAGNTEAFF. CDR3 nucleotide sequence: TGCGCCAGCAGCCAAGGTTTTTTAGGGGCGGGGAACACTGAAGCTTTCTTT.

This clonotype was picked up many times. The chain uses TRBV5-1 and TRBJ1-6, with 10 bases fitting TRBD1. Germline V lookup: CDR1 SGHRS, CDR2 YFSETQ. The J segment lost 7 bases and the V segment lost 0 bases, leaving 4 bases of the junction unmatched. CDR3 size: 16 residues. The CDR3 sequence: CASSLEGQGRNSPLHF. In nucleotides, the CDR3 is TGCGCCAGCAGCTTGGAGGGACAGGGGCGCAATTCACCCCTCCACTTT.

This clonotype has a handful of counts. V is TRBV19 and J is TRBJ1-5; unclear D gene. V lost 3 bases and J 0 bases, leaving 15 bases between the germline ends. The CDR3 has 17 residues. Germline V gene lookup returns CDR1 LNHDA and CDR2 SQIVND (reference sequence). The CDR3 protein is CASSITVQQYSNQPQHF. CDR3 DNA: TGTGCCAGTAGTATTACCGTTCAGCAATATAGCAATCAGCCCCAGCATTTT.

This clonotype has at least ten counts. The rearrangement links TRBV7-2 to TRBJ1-5; possibly TRBD1 for D (5 bases). Germline lookup yields CDR1 SGHTA and CDR2 FQGNSA. The CDR3 consists of 14 residues. With 4 bases removed from V and 2 bases from J, the gap between germline ends came to 9 bases. CDR3 in DNA: TGTGCCAGCAGCTACGTAGGGGGCAATCAGCCCCAGCATTTT. Protein sequence: CASSYVGGNQPQHF.

This clonotype was seen at least ten times. The rearrangement links TRBV6-5 to TRBJ1-1, with a weak D call TRBD1 (6 bases). This CDR3 comprises 14 residues. Deletions cut 3 bases from V and 1 base from J, with 9 bases between. Germline V gene sequence: CDR1 MNHEY, CDR2 SVGAGI. CDR3 loop: CASSYEGGNTEAFF. The CDR3 DNA reads TGTGCCAGCAGTTATGAGGGGGGGAACACTGAAGCTTTCTTT.

The chain employs TRBV19 and TRBJ2-7; D possibly corresponds to TRBD2 (6 bases). Trimming cost V 10 bases and J 2 bases, with 18 bases left between them. This CDR3 region has 14 residues. From germline, CDR1 is LNHDA and CDR2 SQIVND (reference sequence). CDR3 nucleotide sequence: TGTGCCAACTACCGGCGGGGAACGCCCTACGAGCAGTACTTC. This sequence encodes CANYRRGTPYEQYF.

This clonotype was found many times. V usage is TRBV6-5 and J usage is TRBJ1-3; 9 bases align to TRBD1. This CDR3 contains 16 residues. The V gene's germline CDR1 is MNHEY and CDR2 SVGAGI. V lost 6 bases to trimming and J lost 4 bases; unmatched junction nucleotides: 10. The CDR3 region has the DNA TGTGCCAGCAGCCCGACCGGGACAGGGACAGGAAACACCATATATTTT. Protein product: CASSPTGTGTGNTIYF.